Listed here are 26 T cell receptor beta chains from one sample, sequenced in a study of identifying expanded T cells in peripheral blood. Some clones are missing from TCRdb's copy, which holds only in-frame ones; the method was immunoSEQ multiplex PCR. The table shows approximately 130,000 clones, with about 80% occurring only once. Sequenced material: blood. The receptors stem from a person aged 18 to 75 in good health.

This chain uses TRBV7-2 with TRBJ2-7; 7 nucleotides align to TRBD1. Trimming took 5 bases from V and 0 from J; bases not matched to a gene: 4. CDR3 length equals 14 residues. The V gene's germline CDR1 is SGHTA and CDR2 FQGNSA. CDR3 residues: CASSPGQSSYEQYF. The CDR3 bases are TGTGCCAGCAGCCCGGGACAGAGCTCCTACGAGCAGTACTTC.

The V call is TRBV11-3, the J call TRBJ1-3, with 7 bases lining up with TRBD1. V shed 5 bases, J shed 4 bases, and the junction held 8 bases outside the gene matches. Looked up from germline, CDR1 is SGHNT and CDR2 is YENEEA. This CDR3 contains 15 residues. The DNA for the CDR3 is TGTGCCAGCAGCCCGGAGACAGGGAACGGAAACACCATATATTTT. Protein: CASSPETGNGNTIYF.

About this clone: The junction and the germline gene differ at one end; a read error may be behind it. The gene calls are TRBV5-6 and TRBJ1-4, with unresolved D. CDR1 and CDR2 (germline): SGHDT, YYEEEE. The CDR3 length is 15 residues. The CDR3 here is CASSLVGRAKEKLFF. Here the CDR3 DNA reads TGTGCCAGCAGCTTGGTAGGTCGCGCTAAAGAAAAACTGTTTTTT.

The chain joins TRBV25-1 to TRBJ1-2; 7 nucleotides match TRBD1. This CDR3 is 15 amino acids long. V dropped 8 bases and J dropped 5; count of bases not matched to a gene: 14. CDR1 is MGHDK and CDR2 is SYGVNS in the germline V gene. The CDR3 region is CASRSPGGGSYGYTF. In DNA, the CDR3 is TGTGCCAGCCGCTCCCCAGGGGGAGGTTCGTATGGCTACACCTTC.

The rearrangement uses TRBV7-8 and TRBJ1-5; no firm D call. Germline V gives CDR1 SGHVS, CDR2 FQNEAQ. This CDR3 contains 19 residues. V was trimmed by 5 bases and J by 2 bases, leaving 25 bases between them. The CDR3 DNA reads TGTGCCAGCAGCCCCGGGCGACGGTATTGGCAACGTGGCAATCAGCCCCAGCATTTT. Encoded protein: CASSPGRRYWQRGNQPQHF.

The count of this clone is one. This chain joins TRBV7-6 and TRBJ1-1; the match to TRBD1 covers 9 bases. The junction had 6 bases not matched to a gene; V was cut back by 3 bases and J by 7 bases. The germline V gene has CDR1 SGHVS and CDR2 FNYEAQ. The CDR3 runs to 14 residues. CDR3 region: CASSLDRGEYEAFF. In nucleotides, the CDR3 is TGTGCCAGCAGCTTGGACAGGGGCGAGTATGAAGCTTTCTTT.

The CDR3 DNA reads as TGTGCCAGTAGTATAGTCATAATTGGGGATTATAGCAATCAGCCCCAGCATTTT. Its protein is CASSIVIIGDYSNQPQHF. The rearrangement uses TRBV19 and TRBJ1-5; D gene ambiguous. Germline V gives CDR1 LNHDA, CDR2 SQIVND (reference sequence). This CDR3 has 18 amino acids. V shed 1 base and J shed 0 bases, with 16 bases lying between them.

The chain has TRBV5-5 and TRBJ2-1; no clear D gene. Germline V lookup: CDR1 SGHKS, CDR2 YYEKEE (reference sequence). The CDR3 has 15 residues. V dropped 4 bases and J dropped 6 bases, with 17 bases sitting between them. CDR3 protein: CASSKDPGGGNEQFF. CDR3 DNA sequence: TGTGCCAGCAGCAAAGACCCCGGTGGCGGCAATGAGCAGTTCTTC. Drawing the rest from reference TRBV5-5 and TRBJ2-1, the complete variable domain is DAGVTQSPTHLIKTRGQQVTLRCSPISGHKSVSWYQQVLGQGPQFIFQYYEKEERGRGNFPDRFSARQFPNYSSELNVNALLLGDSALYLCASSKDPGGGNEQFFGPGTRLTVL.

The table lists this clone with a few counts. The chain is built from TRBV7-3 and TRBJ2-5, with 7 positions matching TRBD1. V trimming: 5 bases; J trimming: 4 bases; junction bases outside the gene matches: 4. The CDR3 is 13 residues long. CDR1 is SGHTA and CDR2 is FQGTGA in the germline V gene. As DNA, the CDR3 is TGTGCCAGCAGCCGGGACAGTAGAGAGACCCAGTACTTC. As protein: CASSRDSRETQYF.

This clone showed up just a few times. The chain uses TRBV11-2 and TRBJ1-1; D is unresolved. Looked up from germline, CDR1 is SGHAT and CDR2 is FQNNGV. Trimming took off 2 bases at V and 12 bases at J, with 7 bases between the two ends. The CDR3 is 10 amino acids. CDR3 sequence: CASSLSQTFF. CDR3 coding DNA: TGTGCCAGCAGCTTATCCCAAACTTTCTTT.

This clone was seen at least ten times. This chain connects TRBV19 to TRBJ2-7; 10 bases align to TRBD1. V was clipped by 7 bases and J by 4 bases; unmatched bases: 4. This CDR3 is 13 amino acids long. Germline V CDR1 and CDR2: LNHDA, SQIVND (reference sequence). CDR3 sequence (DNA): TGTGCCAGTAAAGGGACAGGGGCGTACGAGCAGTACTTC. Translation: CASKGTGAYEQYF.

The chain combines TRBV4-3 with TRBJ1-2; perhaps TRBD1 as D (5 bases). There are 14 residues in the CDR3. V gave up 4 bases and J gave up 1 base, with 10 bases separating them. Looked up from germline, CDR1 is LGHNA and CDR2 is YSLEER. CDR3 nucleotide sequence: TGCGCCAGCAGCCCCCGGGGGTATAACTATGGCTACACCTTC. It translates to CASSPRGYNYGYTF.

The chain combines TRBV15 with TRBJ2-7, with D possibly TRBD2 on 5 matching bases. The CDR3 has 16 amino acids. The germline gives CDR1 LNHNV, CDR2 YYDKDF (reference sequence). V lost 3 bases, J lost 6 bases, and 21 bases lay in between. The CDR3 region is CATSSKLDRQIVEQYF. In DNA, the CDR3 is TGTGCCACCAGCAGCAAACTAGACCGGCAAATAGTCGAGCAGTACTTC.

The chain combines TRBV11-2 with TRBJ1-6; tentative D call: TRBD1 (6 bases). V was cut by 5 bases and J by 6 bases, with 14 bases left in between. This CDR3 has 15 amino acids. CDR1 and CDR2 from the germline V gene are SGHAT and FQNNGV. CDR3 nucleotides: TGTGCCAGCAGCCGCACAGGGAGCCTTAATTCACCCCTCCACTTT. Translated, it gives CASSRTGSLNSPLHF.

The V gene is TRBV5-4, the J gene TRBJ2-5, with 10 bases aligning to TRBD1. Looked up from germline, CDR1 is SGHNT and CDR2 is YYREEE (reference sequence). This CDR3 has 14 amino acids. Losses at the gene ends were 4 bases for V and 4 bases for J; bases not matched to a gene: 4. Written as DNA, the CDR3 is TGTGCCAGCAGCCGACAGGGGGCGGTAGAGACCCAGTACTTC. Its protein product is CASSRQGAVETQYF. The variable domain in full, completed from reference TRBV5-4 and TRBJ2-5, reads ETGVTQSPTHLIKTRGQQVTLRCSSQSGHNTVSWYQQALGQGPQFIFQYYREEENGRGNFPPRFSGLQFPNYSSELNVNALELDDSALYLCASSRQGAVETQYFGPGTRLLVL.

V is TRBV7-9 and J is TRBJ1-2; TRBD1 might be the D (6 bases). The CDR3 has 14 amino acids. Germline V gene data show CDR1 as SEHNR and CDR2 as FQNEAQ (reference sequence). V was cut by 1 base and J by 6 bases, with 12 bases left in between. DNA for the CDR3: TGTGCCAGCAGCTTAGTAAGGGGGGACAATGGCTACACCTTC. This codes for CASSLVRGDNGYTF.

This clone was found a few times. J is TRBJ2-7 and V is TRBV18, with TRBD1 as a possible D gene (6 bases). CDR3 size: 14 residues. Trimming removed 3 bases at V and 1 base at J, with 10 bases between. CDR1 and CDR2 (germline): KGHSH, LQKENI. CDR3 sequence reads: CASSPHRDSYEQYF. The CDR3 nucleotides read TGTGCCAGCTCACCTCACAGGGATTCCTACGAGCAGTACTTC.

The chain employs TRBV6-1 and TRBJ1-2, with 7 bases lining up with TRBD1. Germline loops: CDR1 MNHNS, CDR2 SASEGT. With 7 bases clipped from V and 5 bases from J, the junction kept 13 bases outside the gene matches. The CDR3 runs to 15 residues. CDR3 residues: CASTSNRQGSYGYTF. CDR3 nucleotide sequence: TGTGCCAGCACCTCAAACCGACAGGGATCATATGGCTACACCTTC.

The chain has TRBV30 and TRBJ1-3, with no clear D. CDR3 length equals 11 residues. V was trimmed by 0 bases and J by 8 bases, leaving 5 bases between them. Germline CDR1 is GTSNPN and CDR2 is SVGIG (reference sequence). CDR3 DNA sequence: TGTGCCTGGAGTGTTTGGGACACCATATATTTT. Its protein is CAWSVWDTIYF.

The chain has TRBV2 and TRBJ1-4, with D tentatively TRBD1 (6 bases). V was shortened by 2 bases and J by 7 bases, with 14 bases between the two germline ends. The CDR3 consists of 15 residues. The V gene's germline CDR1 is SNHLY and CDR2 FYNNEI. The CDR3 DNA sequence: TGTGCCAGCAGTGAACAAACAGGGAGGGGTGAAAAACTGTTTTTT. Residues: CASSEQTGRGEKLFF.

The genes are TRBV5-4 and TRBJ2-7; a possible D gene is TRBD1 (6 bases). The V gene lost 2 bases and the J gene lost 1 base, with 13 bases spanning the gap. Germline lookup yields CDR1 SGHNT and CDR2 YYREEE (reference sequence). The CDR3 length is 15 residues. The CDR3 DNA follows: TGTGCCAGCAGCTTCAATATGGACAGTTCCTACGAGCAGTACTTC. Translating gives CASSFNMDSSYEQYF.

This chain links TRBV6-1 with TRBJ2-7, with 9 positions matching TRBD1. Germline V gene lookup returns CDR1 MNHNS and CDR2 SASEGT. V dropped 3 bases and J dropped 7; count of bases not matched to a gene: 7. The CDR3 loop spans 14 amino acids. The CDR3 loop is CASSEGTGSEEQYF. The CDR3 region has the DNA TGTGCCAGCAGTGAGGGGACAGGGAGTGAGGAGCAGTACTTC.

The chain carries TRBV6-6 and TRBJ2-7; D remains unclear. Germline-derived CDR1 and CDR2 are MNHNY and SVGAGI (reference sequence). Deletions cut 3 bases from V and 1 base from J, with 10 bases between. The CDR3 runs 14 residues. CDR3 DNA sequence: TGTGCCAGCAGTTATGTATGGGGTTCCTACGAGCAGTACTTC. Its protein product is CASSYVWGSYEQYF.

The chain joins TRBV27 to TRBJ2-1, with D hard to call. Germline V gives CDR1 MNHEY, CDR2 SMNVEV (reference sequence). The CDR3 sequence is 14 residues long. V was clipped by 5 bases and J by 7 bases, with 15 bases between them. The CDR3 region is CASSLGPSRNEQFF. Here the CDR3 DNA reads TGTGCCAGCAGTCTTGGACCTTCAAGGAATGAGCAGTTCTTC.

The gene calls are TRBV10-3 and TRBJ1-1; 8 nucleotides align to TRBD1. The CDR3 contains 15 residues. Germline V gives CDR1 ENHRY, CDR2 SYGVKD. V was pared by 0 bases and J by 1 base, with 1 base of the junction left unmatched. In DNA form, the CDR3 reads TGTGCCATCAGTGAGTCAGGACAGGGGAACACTGAAGCTTTCTTT. Its translation: CAISESGQGNTEAFF.

V is TRBV2 and J is TRBJ1-1; D uncertain. CDR1 SNHLY and CDR2 FYNNEI come from the germline V gene. The CDR3 spans 15 residues. V lost 4 bases and J lost 5, with 17 bases in between. This chain's CDR3 is CASSVIPSSATEAFF. The CDR3 DNA follows: TGTGCCAGCAGTGTTATCCCTTCCTCAGCTACTGAAGCTTTCTTT. The full variable domain, in which reference TRBV2 and TRBJ1-1 provide the parts outside the CDR3, is EPEVTQTPSHQVTQMGQEVILRCVPISNHLYFYWYRQILGQKVEFLVSFYNNEISEKSEIFDDQFSVERPDGSNFTLKIRSTKLEDSAMYFCASSVIPSSATEAFFGQGTRLTVV.